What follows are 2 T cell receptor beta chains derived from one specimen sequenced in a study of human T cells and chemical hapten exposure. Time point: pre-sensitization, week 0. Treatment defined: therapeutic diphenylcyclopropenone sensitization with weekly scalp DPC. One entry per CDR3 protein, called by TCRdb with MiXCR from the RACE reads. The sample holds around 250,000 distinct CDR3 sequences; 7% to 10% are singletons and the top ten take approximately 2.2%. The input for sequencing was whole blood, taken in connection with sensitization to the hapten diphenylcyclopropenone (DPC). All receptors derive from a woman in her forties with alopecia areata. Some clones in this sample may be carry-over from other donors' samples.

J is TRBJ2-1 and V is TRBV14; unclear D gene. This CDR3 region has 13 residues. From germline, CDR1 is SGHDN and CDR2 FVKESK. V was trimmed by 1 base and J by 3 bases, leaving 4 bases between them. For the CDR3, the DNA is TGTGCCAGCAGCCAAGTGAGCTACAATGAGCAGTTCTTC. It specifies CASSQVSYNEQFF.

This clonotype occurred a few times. The DNA for the CDR3 is TGCGCCAGCAGCCCTGCCCCGGGACAGGGGAGTTACGAGCAGTACTTC. Its protein is CASSPAPGQGSYEQYF. The chain links TRBV5-1 to TRBJ2-7; 10 nucleotides line up with TRBD1. The CDR3 contains 16 residues. Germline-derived CDR1 and CDR2 are SGHRS and YFSETQ. With 4 bases clipped from V and 4 bases from J, the junction kept 11 bases outside the gene matches. Full variable domain (outside the CDR3, taken from reference TRBV5-1 and TRBJ2-7): KAGVTQTPRYLIKTRGQQVTLSCSPISGHRSVSWYQQTPGQGLQFLFEYFSETQRNKGNFPGRFSGRQFSNSRSEMNVSTLELGDSALYLCASSPAPGQGSYEQYFGPGTRLTVT.